This T cell receptor beta chain was recorded in a study of blood T cell dynamics during melanoma immunotherapy (dated by TCRdb to the early 2020s). In the study overall: Patients with metastatic melanoma were treated with first-line pembrolizumab or nivolumab plus ipilimumab as standard of care in the United Kingdom. Peripheral T cell receptor repertoires of metastatic melanoma patients were profiled before and after one cycle of checkpoint inhibitor therapy to find early correlates of response. The training cohort was made up of consecutive patients, while a further independent group of patients from the same centre was pooled to form an external validation set. The paper's findings and limits, for the study overall: Whether the T cell clones driving repertoire changes were melanoma-specific or reflected general immune activation could not be determined in the study. The relatively small sample size was acknowledged as potentially limiting generalization of the results. Unlike progressors, patients who went on to achieve disease control showed a bifurcated reorganization of the PBMC repertoire at W3, with either increased clonality or increased diversity.

As to this clone: Its antigen is still unknown. The sample holds no much larger clone one base away, and base qualities are not on file.

For every bulk PBMC sample, a fixed 350 ng of DNA was loaded. The immunoSEQ TCRb Assay kit was used according to manufacturer instructions to amplify TCR beta CDR3 sequences from genomic DNA. The KAPA Library Quantification Kit for Illumina platforms was used to quantify the pooled libraries by qPCR. Sequencing of the pooled libraries was done on an Illumina NextSeq 500, with clustering at about 0.55-1.2 pM. From the authors' description of their analysis: Analysis of the TCR data relied on immunoSEQ ANALYZER and the R LymphoSeq package. A rearrangement efficiency score was calculated as productive divided by the sum of productive and non-productive CDR3 sequences. Clonality was measured with the Gini coefficient and diversity with the Renyi index at alpha=1, compared pairwise between timepoints within each patient. In LymphoSeq, clonal relatedness was computed with an edit distance of 3 and repertoire similarity was computed with the Bhattacharyya coefficient. Linear discriminant analysis on week-3 changes in clonality and diversity was built with the R MASS and caret packages to classify response. TCRdb carries this immuneACCESS record with in-frame sequences only. Its versions omit some clonotypes, under half of them owing to an unresolved V gene in the studies checked, with the rest unexplained. The DNA gave D and trimming, while V, J and clone size come from that table. The sample records 9,900 or so clones, 84% of which are singletons. Around 15% of the sample is in the top ten clones.

At the junction V is shortened by 4 bases and J by 4 bases, with 13 bases in between. CDR1 and CDR2, per the germline V gene, are MGHRA and YSYEKL. Its CDR3 holds 15 amino acids, cysteine through phenylalanine. Left in the record is the CDR3 DNA by itself, 45 bases read in frame from the first base. Taken with the paper, the label for time point translates to: pre-treatment baseline. Blood samples were taken before treatment (T0) and at week 3 (W3), following the first cycle of checkpoint blockade. Except for a couple of patients with rapid clinical progression, response was assessed 12 weeks after the first infusion by RECIST 1.1; disease control meant complete response, partial response or stable disease. Patients were not eligible if they had prior systemic cancer treatment, concomitant immunosuppressant therapy or synchronous other active malignancies. To track both circulating cells and T cell turnover, TCR beta was sequenced from bulk PBMC as well as from plasma cell-free DNA. Lymphoprep and SepMate tubes were used to isolate PBMC from blood, and red cell lysis was then performed. QIAamp DNA Blood Mini kits were used to extract DNA from PBMC and from sorted T cell subsets.

The receptor was isolated from a human donor with melanoma. Sequencing was performed on blood, taken from a patient treated with checkpoint blockade. In this chain, TRBV4-1 is recombined with TRBJ2-2, with no D gene named confidently. The CDR3 corresponds to CASSRLIPSTGELFF. The DNA sequence is TGCGCCAGCAGCCGCCTCATACCGAGCACCGGGGAGCTGTTTTTT.